The T cell receptor (beta chain) under discussion was sequenced for a study of ipilimumab plus nivolumab after autologous stem cell transplantation. Trimming cost V 4 bases and J 2 bases, with 9 bases left between them. There are 13 residues in the CDR3. Germline V gene lookup returns CDR1 ENHRY and CDR2 SYGVKD. The repertoire was sequenced with immunoSEQ multiplex PCR; TCRdb's copy has only in-frame clones and lacks some. The sample carries 10,000 to 15,000 clones, about three quarters recorded once. Sequences were derived from PBMCs, sampled in a trial of ipilimumab plus nivolumab as post-transplant consolidation. The origin of this receptor is a male donor with diffuse large B-cell lymphoma. This rearrangement joins TRBV10-3 to TRBJ2-7; D may be TRBD2 (5 bases). CDR3 sequence reads: CAISAGSTYEQYF. As DNA, the CDR3 is TGTGCCATCAGTGCGGGGTCCACCTACGAGCAGTACTTC.